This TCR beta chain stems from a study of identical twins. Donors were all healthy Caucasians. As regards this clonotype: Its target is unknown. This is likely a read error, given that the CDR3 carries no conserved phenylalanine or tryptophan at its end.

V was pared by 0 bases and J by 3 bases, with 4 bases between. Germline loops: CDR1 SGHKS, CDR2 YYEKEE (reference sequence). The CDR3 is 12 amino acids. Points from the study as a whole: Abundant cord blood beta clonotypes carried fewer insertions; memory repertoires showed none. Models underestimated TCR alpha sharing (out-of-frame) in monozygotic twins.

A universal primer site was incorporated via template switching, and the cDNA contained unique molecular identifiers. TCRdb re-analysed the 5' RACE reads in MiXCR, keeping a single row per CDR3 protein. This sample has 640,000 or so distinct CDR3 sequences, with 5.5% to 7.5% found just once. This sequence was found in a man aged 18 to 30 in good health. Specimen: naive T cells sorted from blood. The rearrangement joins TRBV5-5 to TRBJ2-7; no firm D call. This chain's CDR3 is CASSLARYEQYG. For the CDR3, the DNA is TGTGCCAGCAGCTTGGCCCGCTACGAGCAGTACGGC.